Listed below are T cell receptor beta chains from one sample, sequenced in a study of long-term antiretroviral therapy in people with HIV. Assay used: immunoSEQ multiplex PCR; TCRdb lists only in-frame clones, some missing. Of tens of thousands of clones listed, about 90% are singletons. Sequenced material: unsorted PBMCs, taken 1.2 years after starting antiretroviral therapy. These TCRs come from a woman between 50 and 59 years old with HIV. Each CDR3 is given with its conserved first and last residue. The D gene is left open where the match is weak. Size values are once, few and many counts, or a class for expanded clones, and some rows have none.

CDR3 | DNA | V | size | D | J
CSVEGVGVEAFF | TGCAGCGTTGAAGGAGTAGGGGTTGAAGCTTTCTTT | TRBV29-1 | NA | NA | TRBJ1-1
CASSEYSIGGDQPQHF | TGTGCCAGCAGTGAATATAGTATCGGGGGCGATCAGCCCCAGCATTTT | TRBV6-1 | NA | NA | TRBJ1-5
CASSGTSYEQYF | TGTGCCAGCAGCGGAACAAGCTACGAGCAGTACTTC | TRBV11-3 | few | NA | TRBJ2-7
CASSYGQVSYEQYF | TGCGCCAGCAGCTACGGACAGGTCTCCTACGAGCAGTACTTC | TRBV5-1 | NA | TRBD1 | TRBJ2-7
CASSYSLSDTQYF | TGTGCCAGCAGTTACTCACTTTCAGATACGCAGTATTTT | TRBV6-5 | NA | NA | TRBJ2-3
CASSGPNTEAFF | TGTGCCAGCAGTGGGCCGAACACTGAAGCTTTCTTT | TRBV6-5 | NA | NA | TRBJ1-1
CASSSGLGRREQFF | TGTGCCAGCAGCTCGGGACTCGGGCGTAGGGAGCAGTTCTTC | TRBV5-6 | NA | NA | TRBJ2-1
CASSLEAGGGYGYTF | TGCGCCAGCAGCTTGGAGGCAGGGGGCGGGTATGGCTACACCTTC | TRBV5-1 | NA | TRBD1 | TRBJ1-2
CASSLDAGVLQPQHF | TGTGCCAGCAGCTTAGATGCAGGGGTTCTTCAGCCCCAGCATTTT | TRBV11-3 | NA | NA | TRBJ1-5
CASSPGARGDTQYF | TGTGCCAGCTCACCAGGAGCCCGGGGAGATACGCAGTATTTT | TRBV18 | NA | NA | TRBJ2-3
CASSIGRANSPLHF | TGTGCCAGTAGTATAGGGAGAGCGAATTCACCCCTCCACTTT | TRBV19 | once | NA | TRBJ1-6
CASSLDPNRVEGYTF | TGTGCCAGCAGCTTGGACCCAAACAGGGTCGAGGGCTACACCTTC | TRBV5-4 | NA | NA | TRBJ1-2
CAFHRSSGDTQYF | TGTGCCTTCCACAGGTCCTCGGGAGATACGCAGTATTTT | TRBV2 | NA | NA | TRBJ2-3
CASSPGGTGNTIYF | TGTGCCAGCTCACCGGGGGGAACTGGAAACACCATATATTTT | TRBV18 | NA | NA | TRBJ1-3
CASSLRVAGLDEQFF | TGTGCCAGCAGCTTGCGGGTAGCGGGGTTGGATGAGCAGTTCTTC | TRBV7-3 | NA | TRBD2 | TRBJ2-1
CASSDWQGVHGELFF | TGTGCCAGCAGTGACTGGCAGGGAGTCCACGGGGAGCTGTTTTTT | TRBV6-1 | NA | NA | TRBJ2-2
CASSPRKDHDEQFF | TGTGCCAGCTCACCCAGAAAAGATCACGATGAGCAGTTCTTC | TRBV18 | NA | NA | TRBJ2-1
CASSELTASTEAFF | TGTGCCAGCAGCGAATTGACGGCCTCCACTGAAGCTTTCTTT | TRBV6-1 | NA | NA | TRBJ1-1
CASSQYSSYNEQFF | TGTGCCAGCAGCCAATATAGCTCCTACAATGAGCAGTTCTTC | TRBV4-2 | NA | NA | TRBJ2-1
CASSQTGWSQHF | TGTGCCAGCAGCCAGACAGGGTGGTCCCAGCATTTT | TRBV14 | NA | TRBD1 | TRBJ1-5
CASSIGQPPYGYTF | TGTGCCAGCAGCATCGGACAGCCCCCCTATGGCTACACCTTC | TRBV13 | NA | NA | TRBJ1-2
CASSLLGGYSNGELFF | TGTGCCAGCAGCCTCCTCGGGGGGTATTCGAACGGGGAGCTGTTTTTT | TRBV5-4 | NA | TRBD2 | TRBJ2-2
CASKSVTNYGYTF | TGTGCCAGTAAGTCCGTGACTAACTATGGCTACACCTTC | TRBV19 | few | NA | TRBJ1-2
CASSVGASGANVLTF | TGTGCCAGCAGCGTAGGAGCCTCTGGGGCCAACGTCCTGACTTTC | TRBV9 | NA | NA | TRBJ2-6
CASSEILHTQYF | TGTGCCAGCAGTGAGATCCTCCATACGCAGTATTTT | TRBV25-1 | medium-sized | NA | TRBJ2-3
CASSRQASEDTQYF | TGTGCCAGCAGCCGCCAGGCTAGCGAAGATACGCAGTATTTT | TRBV7-2 | NA | NA | TRBJ2-3